This TCR beta chain was observed in a study of cytomegalovirus exposure and HLA in healthy donors. Trimming took 7 bases from V and 4 from J, leaving 13 bases between them. Germline lookup yields CDR1 MNHEY and CDR2 SVGAGI. The CDR3 totals 14 residues. Primers included in the PCR were 60 Vbeta and 13 Jbeta primers. Sequencing used immunoSEQ multiplex PCR; TCRdb keeps in-frame clones, though not all of them. The data contain around 110,000 clones, roughly three fifths of them singletons. Sequencing input: PBMCs. The chain employs TRBV6-5 and TRBJ2-2, with TRBD1 as a possible D gene (6 bases). The origin of this receptor is a woman in her 40s in good health and CMV-seropositive. CDR3 loop: CASIEQGATGELFF. The CDR3 region has the DNA TGTGCCAGCATTGAACAGGGAGCCACCGGGGAGCTGTTTTTT.